The 19 T cell receptor beta chains presented below share a single source sample, sequenced in a study of blood T cell repertoires in COVID-19. TCRdb keeps only in-frame clones here, not all; method: immunoSEQ multiplex PCR. Seen here are under 250,000 clones, about nine tenths observed once, and the top ten hold roughly 4%. Sequenced: PBMCs or T cells enriched from blood (not recorded which). The receptors were sampled from a woman aged 25 to 39 with acute COVID-19.

This rearrangement joins TRBV5-4 to TRBJ1-1; 11 nucleotides agree with TRBD1. The V gene end was trimmed by 2 bases and the J gene end by 5 bases; junction bases not matched to a gene: 2. The CDR3 consists of 14 residues. Germline V gives CDR1 SGHNT, CDR2 YYREEE (reference sequence). The CDR3: CASSFGTGGTEAFF. The DNA of the CDR3 is TGTGCCAGCAGCTTTGGGACAGGGGGGACTGAAGCTTTCTTT.

The chain is built from TRBV19 and TRBJ1-5, with D unresolved. Germline V gene lookup returns CDR1 LNHDA and CDR2 SQIVND (reference sequence). The length of the CDR3 is 14 residues. The V end was cut by 5 bases, the J end by 6 bases, with 14 bases between. The CDR3 reads CASSDPGRGQPQHF. The CDR3, as DNA: TGTGCCAGTAGTGACCCCGGGCGGGGTCAGCCCCAGCATTTT.

CDR3 sequence: CASSLLGQGFENTIYF. Here the CDR3 DNA reads TGCGCCAGCAGCTTGCTGGGACAGGGATTCGAAAACACCATATATTTT. The chain combines TRBV5-1 with TRBJ1-3; TRBD1 matches 9 bases. Germline V gives CDR1 SGHRS, CDR2 YFSETQ. The CDR3 is made up of 16 amino acids. V lost 1 base to trimming and J lost 6 bases; unmatched junction nucleotides: 8.

The chain is built from TRBV5-1 and TRBJ1-1, with 9 nucleotides matching TRBD1. The CDR3 contains 14 residues. CDR1 is SGHRS and CDR2 is YFSETQ in the germline V gene. J was trimmed by 11 bases and V by 5 bases; bases with no gene match: 13. CDR3 sequence reads: CASSLQGAEIGAFF. The CDR3 DNA is TGCGCCAGCAGTTTACAGGGGGCAGAGATAGGGGCTTTCTTT.

This chain joins TRBV30 and TRBJ1-6, with TRBD1 matching over 7 bases. V lost 4 bases to trimming and J lost 7 bases; unmatched junction nucleotides: 16. Germline V gene data show CDR1 as GTSNPN and CDR2 as SVGIG (reference sequence). The CDR3 is 17 residues long. The CDR3 nucleotides read TGTGCCTGGAACGTAGAACCCCGGGACAGAAGAAATTCACCCCTCCACTTT. Translation gives CAWNVEPRDRRNSPLHF.

The V call is TRBV3-1 (or the pseudogene TRBV3-2), the J call TRBJ2-7; D is perhaps TRBD1 (5 bases). Germline V lookup: CDR1 LGHDT, CDR2 YNNKEL (reference sequence). The CDR3 has 14 residues. V shed 0 bases and J shed 6 bases, with 12 bases lying between them. The CDR3 coding sequence is TGTGCCAGCAGCCAAGAGCCGTCCCAGGGCGAGCAGTACTTC. It is translated as CASSQEPSQGEQYF.

The CDR3: CASSPGTGGALNTEAFF. Written as DNA, the CDR3 is TGTGCCAGCAGCCCAGGAACTGGGGGGGCCTTGAACACTGAAGCTTTCTTT. The rearrangement uses TRBV13 and TRBJ1-1; D may be TRBD1 (6 bases). Germline lookup yields CDR1 PRHDT and CDR2 FYEKMQ (reference sequence). This CDR3 has 17 amino acids. The germline V and J ends were trimmed by 5 bases and 0 bases, with 19 bases remaining between them.

V and J are TRBV30 and TRBJ2-3, with D tentatively TRBD2 (7 bases). Germline V lookup: CDR1 GTSNPN, CDR2 SVGIG (reference sequence). The germline V and J ends were trimmed by 1 base and 4 bases, with 12 bases remaining between them. This CDR3 is built from 14 residues. Here the CDR3 reads CAWSEGGPADTQYF. The DNA of the CDR3 is TGTGCCTGGAGTGAGGGGGGGCCCGCAGATACGCAGTATTTT.

Of note for this clone: Other DNA variants within this sample encode the same CDR3. V is TRBV7-9 and J is TRBJ1-5; TRBD1 might be the D (6 bases). Per the germline V gene, CDR1 is SEHNR and CDR2 is FQNEAQ (reference sequence). V gave up 5 bases and J gave up 0 bases, with 11 bases separating them. The CDR3 is 15 residues long. CDR3: CASSPGQNSNQPQHF. DNA for the CDR3: TGTGCCAGCAGCCCGGGACAAAATAGCAATCAGCCCCAGCATTTT.

The chain uses TRBV7-3 and TRBJ1-4; D is unresolved. The CDR3 has 13 amino acids. The ends were cut back, 5 bases at V and 8 bases at J, with 12 bases in the middle. CDR1 SGHTA and CDR2 FQGTGA come from the germline V gene. The CDR3 sequence: CASSPPTREKLFF. In nucleotides, the CDR3 is TGTGCCAGCAGCCCTCCGACTCGGGAAAAACTGTTTTTT. Based on the CDR3 plus reference TRBV7-3 and TRBJ1-4, the full variable domain is GAGVSQTPSNKVTEKGKYVELRCDPISGHTALYWYRQSLGQGPEFLIYFQGTGAADDSGLPNDRFFAVRPEGSVSTLKIQRTERGDSAVYLCASSPPTREKLFFGSGTQLSVL.

This clone occurred once. The germline gene is not matched at one end of the junction; a read error may be the cause. Other DNA sequences within the sample encode an identical CDR3. The chain has TRBV30 and TRBJ1-5; TRBD1 matches at 8 bases. The CDR3 is 17 residues long. CDR1 and CDR2 (germline): GTSNPN, SVGIG (reference sequence). The CDR3 DNA follows: TGTGCCTGGAGTCAGGGGCAGGGGGCCTATAGCAATCAGCCCCAACATTTT. Translating gives CAWSQGQGAYSNQPQHF.

In this sample, this clone turned up once. The rearrangement uses TRBV12-3 or TRBV12-4 and TRBJ1-2, with a possible D match to TRBD1 (6 bases). V dropped 4 bases and J dropped 1 base, with 7 bases sitting between them. The CDR3 runs 13 residues. CDR3 sequence: CASSWGLNYGYTF. CDR3 DNA sequence: TGTGCCAGCAGTTGGGGGCTTAACTATGGCTACACCTTC.

This CDR3 is CASSITRQGRYGYTF. In nucleotides, the CDR3 is TGTGCCAGTAGTATAACAAGGCAGGGGAGATATGGCTACACCTTC. The V and J genes are TRBV19 and TRBJ1-2; D perhaps matches TRBD1 (6 bases). The CDR3 is 15 amino acids. With 2 bases removed from V and 5 bases from J, the gap between germline ends came to 15 bases. Germline assignment: CDR1 LNHDA and CDR2 SQIVND (reference sequence).

The V gene is TRBV18, the J gene TRBJ2-2; TRBD1 might be the D (6 bases). Germline CDR1 KGHSH, CDR2 LQKENI. This CDR3 contains 13 residues. Trimming removed 1 base from V and 6 bases from J, with 6 bases in between. CDR3 nucleotides: TGTGCCAGCTCACCACAGGGGGCCGGGGAGCTGTTTTTT. This sequence encodes CASSPQGAGELFF.

This rearrangement joins TRBV10-3 to TRBJ2-1; no reliable D call. From germline, CDR1 is ENHRY and CDR2 SYGVKD. The V and J ends lost 6 bases and 1 base respectively, with 10 bases between them. This CDR3 region has 14 residues. CDR3 in amino acids: CAIRPDGSYNEQFF. The DNA for the CDR3 is TGTGCCATCAGGCCTGACGGGTCCTACAATGAGCAGTTCTTC.

Here the CDR3 DNA reads TGTGCCAGCAGTTATACGGGGTTCACTGAAGCTTTCTTT. It specifies CASSYTGFTEAFF. This sequence joins TRBV6-5 and TRBJ1-1; no reliable D call. Germline lookup yields CDR1 MNHEY and CDR2 SVGAGI. The CDR3 has 13 amino acids. Trimming stripped 3 bases from V and 4 bases from J, with 9 bases between.

This rearrangement joins TRBV2 to TRBJ1-2; weak D call: TRBD1 (6 bases). V was clipped by 9 bases and J by 3 bases, with 14 bases between them. Germline loops: CDR1 SNHLY, CDR2 FYNNEI. The CDR3 totals 13 residues. The CDR3, as DNA: TGTGCCAGTATACTACAGGGAGACTATGGCTACACCTTC. It is translated as CASILQGDYGYTF.

The CDR3 reads CASSPGLAGYEQYF. The CDR3, as DNA: TGTGCCAGCAGCCCCGGACTAGCGGGTTACGAGCAGTACTTC. The V and J genes are TRBV5-4 and TRBJ2-7; 11 bases align to TRBD2. This CDR3 is 14 amino acids long. Germline values: CDR1 SGHNT, CDR2 YYREEE (reference sequence). Trimming took 4 bases from V and 4 from J; bases not matched to a gene: 4.

This rearrangement joins TRBV5-1 to TRBJ2-7; 7 bases match TRBD2. This CDR3 has 16 amino acids. CDR1 and CDR2 (germline): SGHRS, YFSETQ. V trimming: 0 bases; J trimming: 2 bases; junction bases outside the gene matches: 8. CDR3 bases: TGCGCCAGCAGCTTGGCCGGGGGGTCTAGGACCTACGAGCAGTACTTC. Amino acids: CASSLAGGSRTYEQYF.